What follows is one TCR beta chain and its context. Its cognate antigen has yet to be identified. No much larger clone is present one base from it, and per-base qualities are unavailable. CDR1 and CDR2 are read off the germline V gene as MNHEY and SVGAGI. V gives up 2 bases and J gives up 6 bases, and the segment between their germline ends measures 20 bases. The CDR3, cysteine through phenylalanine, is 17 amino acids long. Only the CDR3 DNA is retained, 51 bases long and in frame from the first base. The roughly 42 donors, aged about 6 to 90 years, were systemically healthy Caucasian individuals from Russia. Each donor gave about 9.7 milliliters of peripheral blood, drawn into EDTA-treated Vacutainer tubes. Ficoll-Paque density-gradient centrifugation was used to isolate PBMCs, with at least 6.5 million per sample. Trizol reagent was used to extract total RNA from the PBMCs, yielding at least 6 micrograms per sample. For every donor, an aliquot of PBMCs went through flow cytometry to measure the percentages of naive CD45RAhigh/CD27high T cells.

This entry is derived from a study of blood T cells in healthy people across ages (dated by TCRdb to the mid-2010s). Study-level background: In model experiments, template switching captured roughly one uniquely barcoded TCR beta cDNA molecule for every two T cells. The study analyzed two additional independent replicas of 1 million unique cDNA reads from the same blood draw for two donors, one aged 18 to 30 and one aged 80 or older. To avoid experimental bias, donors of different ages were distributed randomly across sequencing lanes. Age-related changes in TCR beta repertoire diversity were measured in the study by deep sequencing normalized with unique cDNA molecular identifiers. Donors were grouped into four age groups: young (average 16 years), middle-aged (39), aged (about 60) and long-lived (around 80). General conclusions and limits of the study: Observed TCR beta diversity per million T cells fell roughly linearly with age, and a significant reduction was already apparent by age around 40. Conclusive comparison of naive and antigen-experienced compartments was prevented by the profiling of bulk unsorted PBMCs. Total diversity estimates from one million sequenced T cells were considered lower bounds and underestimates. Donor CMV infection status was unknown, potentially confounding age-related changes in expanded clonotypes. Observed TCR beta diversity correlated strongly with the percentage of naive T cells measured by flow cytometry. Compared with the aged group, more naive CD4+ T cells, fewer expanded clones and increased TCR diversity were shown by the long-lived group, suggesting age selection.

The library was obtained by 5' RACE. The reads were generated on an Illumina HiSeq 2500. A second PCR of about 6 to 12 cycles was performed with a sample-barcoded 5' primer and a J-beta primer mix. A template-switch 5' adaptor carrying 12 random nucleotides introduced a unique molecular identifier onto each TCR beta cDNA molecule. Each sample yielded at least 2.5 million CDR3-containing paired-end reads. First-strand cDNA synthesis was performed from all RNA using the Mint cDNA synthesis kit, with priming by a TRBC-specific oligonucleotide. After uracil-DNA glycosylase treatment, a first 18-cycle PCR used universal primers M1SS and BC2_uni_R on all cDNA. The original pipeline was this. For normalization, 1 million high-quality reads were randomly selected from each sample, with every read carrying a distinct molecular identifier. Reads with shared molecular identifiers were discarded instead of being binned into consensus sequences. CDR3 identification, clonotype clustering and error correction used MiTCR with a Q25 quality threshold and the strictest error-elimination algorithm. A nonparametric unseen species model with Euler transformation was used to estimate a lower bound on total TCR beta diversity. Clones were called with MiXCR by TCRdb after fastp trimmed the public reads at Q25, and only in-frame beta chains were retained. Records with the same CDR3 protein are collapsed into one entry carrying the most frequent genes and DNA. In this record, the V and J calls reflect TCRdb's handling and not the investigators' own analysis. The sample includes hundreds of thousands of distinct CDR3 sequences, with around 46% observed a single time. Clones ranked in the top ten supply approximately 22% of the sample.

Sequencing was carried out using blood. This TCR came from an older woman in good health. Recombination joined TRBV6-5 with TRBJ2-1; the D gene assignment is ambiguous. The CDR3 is CASSYRTPAVSSNEQFF. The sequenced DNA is TGTGCCAGCAGTTACCGCACGCCTGCTGTGTCAAGCAATGAGCAGTTCTTC.